This T cell receptor beta chain was identified in a study of T-cell reconstitution after alpha-beta-depleted transplantation in children. After removal of 2 bases from V and 1 base from J, the junction contained 6 bases not matched to a gene. The CDR3 loop spans 16 amino acids. General observations from the study: In patients about two months after transplant, alpha-beta T cells reportedly arose from several hundred expanded graft clones. Newly generated T cells supplied most T-cell counts and diversity one year post-transplant. Surviving recipient T cells and thymic progenitors accounted for the high day-60 TCRbeta diversity observed in some patients.

The sample holds a few counts of this clonotype. Its antigen is not known. Unique molecular identifiers were built into the TCRbeta library. TCRdb re-derived calls from the PCR reads in MiXCR, one entry per CDR3 protein. The table includes about 490,000 distinct CDR3 sequences, more than 9% detected once. This specimen consisted of PBMCs, obtained before TCRalphabeta/CD19-depleted stem cell transplant. The gene calls are TRBV12-3 or TRBV12-4 and TRBJ2-5; 8 nucleotides match TRBD2. The clonotype was recovered from a child under 10 years old with inherited bone marrow failure, due to receive a stem cell transplant. The DNA of the CDR3 is TGTGCCAGCAGTTTAACGGGAGGGCGCTTCCAAGAGACCCAGTACTTC. This codes for CASSLTGGRFQETQYF.